The present TCR beta chain was sequenced within a study of T cell changes during pregnancy in multiple sclerosis. Profiling relied on immunoSEQ multiplex PCR, and the TCRdb table lists in-frame clones only, not all of them. The sample has around 56,000 clones; roughly 90% are singletons. CDR3 length equals 15 residues. The J segment lost 5 bases and the V segment lost 6 bases, leaving 8 bases of the junction unmatched. The germline CDR1 and CDR2 sequences are MNHNS and SASEGT. The receptor was derived from a female donor in good health, enrolled as a control in a pregnancy study. Source: peripheral blood, taken in the third trimester of pregnancy. The chain joins TRBV6-1 to TRBJ1-5; TRBD1 matches at 9 bases. The CDR3 coding sequence is TGTGCCAGCAGCTTTGGGACAGGGAACTATCAGCCCCAGCATTTT. This encodes CASSFGTGNYQPQHF.